This TCR beta chain was sequenced in a study of long-term antiretroviral therapy in people with HIV. V shed 1 base, J shed 4 bases, and the junction held 5 bases outside the gene matches. The length of the CDR3 is 16 residues. Germline V lookup: CDR1 KGHSH, CDR2 LQKENI. Without exception, participants with HIV were treated in the United States. With survey level as its setting, the immunoSEQ assay was v3.0. Profiling relied on immunoSEQ multiplex PCR, and the TCRdb table lists in-frame clones only, not all of them. The table records about 36,000 clones, around 80% of them present only once. Study outcomes and limitations: Pre-ART expanded clones dominated the repertoire at every time point. Blood dates from about 2003 to 2018, possibly under older ART regimens.

Notes on this clone: The target antigen is unknown.

This receptor was identified in a man younger than 35 with HIV. The chain has TRBV18 and TRBJ2-5, with 11 bases aligning to TRBD2. Sequenced here: unsorted PBMCs, sampled 0.6 years after starting antiretroviral therapy. Written as DNA, the CDR3 is TGTGCCAGCTCACCACGTAGCGGGAGGGCCGGAGAGACCCAGTACTTC. Its protein is CASSPRSGRAGETQYF. Filled out from reference TRBV18 and TRBJ2-5, the complete variable domain reads NAGVMQNPRHLVRRRGQEARLRCSPMKGHSHVYWYRQLPEEGLKFMVYLQKENIIDESGMPKERFSAEFPKEGPSILRIQQVVRGDSAAYFCASSPRSGRAGETQYFGPGTRLLVL.